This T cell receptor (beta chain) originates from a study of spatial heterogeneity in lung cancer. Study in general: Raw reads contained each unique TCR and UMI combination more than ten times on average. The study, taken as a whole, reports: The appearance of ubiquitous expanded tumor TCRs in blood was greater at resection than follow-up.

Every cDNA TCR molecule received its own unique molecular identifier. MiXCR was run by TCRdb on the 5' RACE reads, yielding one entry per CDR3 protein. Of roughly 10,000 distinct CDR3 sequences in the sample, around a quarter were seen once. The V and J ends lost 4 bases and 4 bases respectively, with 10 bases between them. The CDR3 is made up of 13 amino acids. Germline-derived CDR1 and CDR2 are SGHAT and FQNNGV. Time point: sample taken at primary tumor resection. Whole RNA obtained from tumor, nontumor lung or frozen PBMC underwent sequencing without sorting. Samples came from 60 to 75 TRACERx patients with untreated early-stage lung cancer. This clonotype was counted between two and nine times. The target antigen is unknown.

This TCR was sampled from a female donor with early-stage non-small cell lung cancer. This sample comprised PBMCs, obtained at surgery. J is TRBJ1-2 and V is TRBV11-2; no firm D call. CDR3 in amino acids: CASSSQTTYGYTF. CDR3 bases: TGTGCCAGCAGCTCCCAGACAACCTATGGCTACACCTTC.